What follows is one T cell receptor beta chain and its context. Its antigen remains unknown. The V gene's germline CDR1 is LNHDA and CDR2 SQIVND (reference sequence). The CDR3 loop spans 15 amino acids. The ends lost 6 bases at V and 1 base at J; junction bases unmatched: 4. This entry belongs to a study of cytomegalovirus exposure and HLA in healthy donors. Across the whole study: An early data release held 70 million to 90 million unique TCRs from HLA-typed donors.

The study, taken as a whole, reports: The study designated 150 or so TCR beta chains cytomegalovirus-associated. What a later analysis reportedly showed was that an Asian-associated ancestry cluster had fewer N-insertions than the roughly 700-donor mean. V- and J-gene trimming in TCR beta was tied to a missense DCLRE1C variant by an analysis performed later.

PCR primers comprised 60 Vbeta and 13 Jbeta primers. TCRdb's table, derived via immunoSEQ multiplex PCR, lists solely in-frame clones and lacks some. The top ten hold 6.3% of the sample, which has some 170,000 clones, around 79% seen once. The sequence came from a middle-aged man in good health and CMV-seropositive. The V gene is TRBV19, the J gene TRBJ2-2; TRBD2 agrees at 8 bases. Source material: PBMCs. The CDR3 loop is CASRPGLGNTGELFF. The DNA for the CDR3 is TGTGCCAGTAGGCCGGGACTAGGGAACACCGGGGAGCTGTTTTTT.